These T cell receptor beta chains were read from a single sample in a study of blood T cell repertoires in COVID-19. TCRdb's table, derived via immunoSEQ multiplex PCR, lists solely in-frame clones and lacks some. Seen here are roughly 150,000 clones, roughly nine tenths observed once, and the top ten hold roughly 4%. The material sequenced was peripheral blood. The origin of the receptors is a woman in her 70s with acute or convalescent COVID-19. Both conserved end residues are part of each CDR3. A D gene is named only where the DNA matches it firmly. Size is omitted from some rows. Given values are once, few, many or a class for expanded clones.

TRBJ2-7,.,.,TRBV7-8,TGTGCCAGCAGCTTAGCTAGCGAGTACGAGCAGTACTTC,CASSLASEYEQYF
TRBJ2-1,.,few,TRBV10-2,TGCGCCAGCAGAAACGGGACTTATTCCTACAATGAGCAGTTCTTC,CASRNGTYSYNEQFF
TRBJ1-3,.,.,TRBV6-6,TGTGCCAGCCTAACAGGGACTGGAAACACCATATATTTT,CASLTGTGNTIYF
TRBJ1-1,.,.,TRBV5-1,TGCGCCAGCAGCTTGGGGACAGCAACTGAAGCTTTCTTT,CASSLGTATEAFF
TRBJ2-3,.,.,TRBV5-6,TGTGCCAGCAGCTTGGTGGTCGGGCAGGGTGGCGCCCATCAGTATTTT,CASSLVVGQGGAHQYF
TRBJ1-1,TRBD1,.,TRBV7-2,TGTGCCAGCAACTTAGGGGCCCAGGGGGCGAAGAACACTGAAGCTTTCTTT,CASNLGAQGAKNTEAFF
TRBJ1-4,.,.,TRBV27,TGTGCCAGCAGGCGCGCTACTCACAGGGAGATGGCAACTAATGAAAAACTGTTTTTT,CASRRATHREMATNEKLFF
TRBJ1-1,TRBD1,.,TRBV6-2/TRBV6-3,TGTGCCAGCAGCTCCCAGACAGGGACGAAAGCTTTCTTT,CASSSQTGTKAFF
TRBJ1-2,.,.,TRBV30,TGTGCGAGGAGGACTGCTAACTATGGCTACACCTTC,CARRTANYGYTF
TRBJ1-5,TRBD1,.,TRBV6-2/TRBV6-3,TGTGCCAGCAGTTACCCCACGGGACAGCATAGCAATCAGCCCCAGCATTTT,CASSYPTGQHSNQPQHF
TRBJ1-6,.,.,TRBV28,TGTGCCAGCCGACAGGACCTTACTTATAATTCACCCCTCCACTTT,CASRQDLTYNSPLHF
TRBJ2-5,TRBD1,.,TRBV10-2,TGCGCCAGCAGTGGTTGGGACAGGGTGTCTGAGCAAGAGACCCAGTACTTC,CASSGWDRVSEQETQYF
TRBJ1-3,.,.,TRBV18,TGTGCCAGCTCCTCCCAAAGCGGGAGCTCTGGAAACACCATATATTTT,CASSSQSGSSGNTIYF
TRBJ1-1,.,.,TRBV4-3,TGCGCCAGCAGCCAAGATCGGGGGAACACTGAAGCTTTCTTT,CASSQDRGNTEAFF
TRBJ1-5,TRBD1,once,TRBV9,TGTGCCAGCAGCGAACGGGACAGACCATATAGCAATCAGCCCCAGCATTTT,CASSERDRPYSNQPQHF
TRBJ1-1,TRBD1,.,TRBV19,TGTGCCAGTAACAGGGACAGGGACACTGAAGCTTTCTTT,CASNRDRDTEAFF
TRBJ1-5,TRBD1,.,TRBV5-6,TGTGCCAGCAGCTTGGGTCCCGGGACAGGGGGCTGGCAGCCCCAGCATTTT,CASSLGPGTGGWQPQHF
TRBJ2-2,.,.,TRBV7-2,TGTGCCAGCAGCTTATTTGTGCCCCTAGCGAGGACCGGGGAGCTGTTTTTT,CASSLFVPLARTGELFF
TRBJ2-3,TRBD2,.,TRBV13,TGTGCCAGCAGGCGGACTAGCGGGCACACAGATACGCAGTATTTT,CASRRTSGHTDTQYF
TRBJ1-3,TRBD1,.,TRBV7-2,TGTGCCAGCAGCTACCGGACAGGGCCGGGTAACACCATATATTTT,CASSYRTGPGNTIYF
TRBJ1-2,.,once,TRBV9,TGTGCCAGCAGCCCCCATGGAGGGTCGGGTTATGGCTACACCTTC,CASSPHGGSGYGYTF
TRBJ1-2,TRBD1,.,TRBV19,TGTGCCAGTAGTATAGGGACAGGGGGCGTCTATGGCTACACCTTC,CASSIGTGGVYGYTF
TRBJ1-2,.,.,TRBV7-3,TGTGCCAGCAGCTTAACAGGACTTCCGGGGTATGGCTACACCTTC,CASSLTGLPGYGYTF
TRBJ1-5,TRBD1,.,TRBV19,TGTGCCAGTAGTGTGGGACAGGGCCCAAATCAGCCCCAGCATTTT,CASSVGQGPNQPQHF
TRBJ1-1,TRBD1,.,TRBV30,TGTGCCTGGGGTCGACAGGGGGAAGCTTTCTTT,CAWGRQGEAFF
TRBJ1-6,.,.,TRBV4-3,TGCGCCAGCAGCCCAGGGGCGACCGAATATAATTCACCCCTCCACTTT,CASSPGATEYNSPLHF
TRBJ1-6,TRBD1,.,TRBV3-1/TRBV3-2,TGTGCCAGCAGCCAGAGAGACAGGGGGATAAATTCACCCCTCCACTTT,CASSQRDRGINSPLHF
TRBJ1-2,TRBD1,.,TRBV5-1,TGCGCCAGCAGCTGGACAGGGTTTGGCTACACCTTC,CASSWTGFGYTF
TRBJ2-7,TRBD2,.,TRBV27,TGTGCCAGCAGTCCGGGACTAGCGGGACAACTCCCTTCCTACGAGCAGTACTTC,CASSPGLAGQLPSYEQYF
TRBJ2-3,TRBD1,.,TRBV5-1,TGCGCCAGCAGCTCGACGAAAGCTGGGACAGGGATCGATACGCAGTATTTT,CASSSTKAGTGIDTQYF
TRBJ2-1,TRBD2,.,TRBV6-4,TGTGCCAGCAGTGACTCGGCTAGCGGGTACAATGAGCAGTTCTTC,CASSDSASGYNEQFF
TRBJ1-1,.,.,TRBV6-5,TGTGCCAGCAGCCAGGGGCTGAACACTGAAGCTTTCTTT,CASSQGLNTEAFF
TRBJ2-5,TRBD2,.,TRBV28,TGTGCCAGCAAATCCGGTAGCGGGAAGCAAGAGACCCAGTACTTC,CASKSGSGKQETQYF
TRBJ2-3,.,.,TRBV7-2,TGTGCCAGCAGCTCATATATAGCCCCCCACCCTACGCAGTATTTT,CASSSYIAPHPTQYF
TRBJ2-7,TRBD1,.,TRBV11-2,TGTGCCAGCAGCTTAGGATTCGGGACAGATCCCTACGAGCAGTACTTC,CASSLGFGTDPYEQYF
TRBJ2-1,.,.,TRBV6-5,TGTGCCAGCAGTTATGGGACACACAATGAGCAGTTCTTC,CASSYGTHNEQFF
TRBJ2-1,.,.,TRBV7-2,TGTGCCAGCAGCTTGAGGGCGGGGGCATCCTACAATGAGCAGTTCTTC,CASSLRAGASYNEQFF
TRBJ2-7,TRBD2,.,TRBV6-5,TGTGCCAGCAGCTACATAGCGGGGGGGCAGTACGAGCAGTACTTC,CASSYIAGGQYEQYF
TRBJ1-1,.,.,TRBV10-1,TGCGCCAGCAGCCGAGGGGGGGAGGGAACTGAAGCTTTCTTT,CASSRGGEGTEAFF